A selection of T cell receptor beta chains follows, all from one sample in a study of blood T cell repertoires in COVID-19. Clones were read by immunoSEQ multiplex PCR, and TCRdb kept only the in-frame ones, dropping some. The sample includes about 49,000 clones, 93% of them seen just once. Sequencing input: peripheral blood. The receptors were gathered from a man between 60 and 75 years old with COVID-19, enrolled during active disease. Each CDR3 is given with its conserved first and last residue. The order of the fields is clone size, D gene, J gene, V gene, CDR3 protein, CDR3 DNA. The D gene is left open where the match is weak. Clone size, where shown, is once, few, many, or a class for clones that have expanded.

>NA|TRBD1|TRBJ1-2|TRBV27
CASSLYGNRGGRSNYGYTF
TGTGCCAGCAGTTTATACGGAAACAGGGGGGGCAGGTCTAACTATGGCTACACCTTC
>once|TRBD2|TRBJ2-2|TRBV5-1
CASSPGSGRSTGELFF
TGCGCCAGCAGCCCAGGTAGCGGGAGAAGCACCGGGGAGCTGTTTTTT
>NA|NA|TRBJ2-5|TRBV19
CASSPRTRQETQYF
TGTGCCAGTAGTCCTAGGACACGCCAAGAGACCCAGTACTTC
>NA|NA|TRBJ2-7|TRBV7-2
CASTDDRLWGEQYF
TGTGCCAGCACCGATGACAGGCTTTGGGGCGAGCAGTACTTC
>NA|TRBD1|TRBJ1-2|TRBV7-2
CASRPGGFYGYTF
TGTGCCAGCAGACCAGGGGGTTTCTATGGCTACACCTTC
>NA|TRBD2|TRBJ2-2|TRBV3-1/TRBV3-2
CASSGLAGLTGELFF
TGTGCCAGCAGCGGACTAGCGGGGCTCACCGGGGAGCTGTTTTTT
>NA|TRBD1|TRBJ1-5|TRBV29-1
CSVLGQGGNQPQHF
TGCAGCGTACTCGGACAGGGAGGCAATCAGCCCCAGCATTTT
>NA|TRBD2|TRBJ2-7|TRBV12-5
CASGFFSGGNLYEQYF
TGTGCTAGTGGTTTTTTCAGCGGGGGGAACCTTTACGAGCAGTACTTC
>NA|NA|TRBJ1-5|TRBV6-5
CASSYSTGSDQPQHF
TGTGCCAGCAGTTACTCCACAGGGAGCGATCAGCCCCAGCATTTT
>once|NA|TRBJ2-1|TRBV29-1
CSVESIRTQNNEQFF
TGCAGCGTTGAATCTATTAGGACTCAAAACAATGAGCAGTTCTTC
>NA|NA|TRBJ1-1|TRBV11-3
CASSQQGGKTEAFF
TGTGCCAGCAGCCAACAGGGAGGGAAGACTGAAGCTTTCTTT
>NA|NA|TRBJ2-7|TRBV6-5
CASRAFDEQYF
TGTGCCAGCAGGGCCTTTGACGAGCAGTACTTC
>NA|NA|TRBJ1-2|TRBV5-1
CASSLDGATYGYTF
TGCGCCAGCAGCTTGGATGGGGCCACCTATGGCTACACCTTC
>NA|TRBD2|TRBJ2-1|TRBV5-4
CASSLRLAGNNEQFF
TGTGCCAGCAGCTTGCGGCTAGCGGGGAACAATGAGCAGTTCTTC
>NA|NA|TRBJ2-3|TRBV18
CASSPATSIDTQYF
TGTGCCAGCTCACCTGCAACTAGTATAGATACGCAGTATTTT
>NA|NA|TRBJ1-4|TRBV28
CASSSRQAAFEKLFF
TGTGCCAGCAGTTCTCGACAGGCGGCCTTCGAAAAACTGTTTTTT
>NA|NA|TRBJ2-2|TRBV6-5
CASRPSGAGELFF
TGTGCCAGCAGGCCTTCCGGTGCCGGGGAGCTGTTTTTT
>NA|NA|TRBJ2-3|TRBV13
CASSLGRYLSTDTQYF
TGTGCCAGCAGCTTAGGTCGTTATCTGTCCACAGATACGCAGTATTTT
>once|NA|TRBJ2-3|TRBV20-1
CSASFRTQYF
TGCAGTGCTAGTTTTCGTACGCAGTATTTT
>NA|TRBD2|TRBJ2-1|TRBV18
CASSPTVGGVRNEQFF
TGTGCCAGCTCACCTACTGTGGGAGGGGTGCGGAATGAGCAGTTCTTC
>once|NA|TRBJ1-2|TRBV28
CASSLSTTNGYTF
TGTGCCAGCAGTTTATCAACAACGAATGGCTACACCTTC
>once|NA|TRBJ2-2|TRBV4-2
CASSQDNGGGIGELFF
TGTGCCAGCAGCCAAGATAATGGCGGCGGAATCGGGGAGCTGTTTTTT
>NA|TRBD1|TRBJ1-6|TRBV11-2
CASSSTSGTGGSPLHF
TGTGCCAGCAGCTCCACCTCCGGGACAGGGGGTTCACCCCTCCACTTT
>NA|NA|TRBJ2-5|TRBV30
CAWNGFDQETQYF
TGTGCCTGGAACGGGTTTGACCAAGAGACCCAGTACTTC
>once|NA|TRBJ1-3|TRBV5-6
CASSMRRIGNTIYF
TGTGCCAGCAGCATGAGGAGGATTGGAAACACCATATATTTT
>few|NA|TRBJ1-1|TRBV18
CASSSTPDTNTEAFF
TGTGCCAGCTCAAGCACCCCTGACACGAACACTGAAGCTTTCTTT
>medium-sized|NA|TRBJ1-1|TRBV28
CASSLFRNSNTEAFF
TGTGCCAGCAGTTTATTCAGGAACTCGAACACTGAAGCTTTCTTT